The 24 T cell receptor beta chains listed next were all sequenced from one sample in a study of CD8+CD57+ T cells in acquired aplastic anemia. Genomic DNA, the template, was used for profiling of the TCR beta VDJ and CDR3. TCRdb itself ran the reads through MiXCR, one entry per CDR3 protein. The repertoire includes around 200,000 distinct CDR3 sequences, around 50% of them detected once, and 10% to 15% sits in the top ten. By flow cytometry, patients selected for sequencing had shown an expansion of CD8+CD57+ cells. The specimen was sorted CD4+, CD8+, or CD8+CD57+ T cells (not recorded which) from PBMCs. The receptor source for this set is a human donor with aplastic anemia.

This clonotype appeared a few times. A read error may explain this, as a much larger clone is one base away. The CDR3 coding sequence is TGTGCCAGTAGTATGGGACTGAACACCGGGGAGCTGTTTTTT. Translation: CASSMGLNTGELFF. The J gene is TRBJ2-2, the V gene TRBV19, with D tentatively TRBD2 (6 bases). This CDR3 comprises 14 residues. Trimming stripped 3 bases from V and 1 base from J, with 6 bases between. CDR1 and CDR2 (germline): LNHDA, SQIVND (reference sequence).

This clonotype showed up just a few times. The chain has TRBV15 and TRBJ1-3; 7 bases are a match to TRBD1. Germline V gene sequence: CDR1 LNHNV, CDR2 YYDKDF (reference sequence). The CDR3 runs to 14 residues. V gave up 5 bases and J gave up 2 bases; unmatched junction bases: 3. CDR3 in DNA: TGTGCCACCAGCGCAGGGGGTACTGGAAACACCATATATTTT. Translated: CATSAGGTGNTIYF.

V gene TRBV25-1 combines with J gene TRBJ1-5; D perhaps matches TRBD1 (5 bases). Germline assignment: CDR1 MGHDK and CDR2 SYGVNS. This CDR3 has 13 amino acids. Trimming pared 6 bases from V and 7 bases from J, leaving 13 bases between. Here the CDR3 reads CASRGGGEQPQHF. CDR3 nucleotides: TGTGCCAGCAGGGGGGGAGGGGAACAGCCCCAGCATTTT.

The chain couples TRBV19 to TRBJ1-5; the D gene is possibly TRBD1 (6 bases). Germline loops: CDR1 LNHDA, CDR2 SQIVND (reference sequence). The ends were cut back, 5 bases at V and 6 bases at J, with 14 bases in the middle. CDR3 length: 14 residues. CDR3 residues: CASSPRQARQPQHF. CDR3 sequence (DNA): TGTGCCAGTAGTCCAAGACAGGCCCGTCAGCCCCAGCATTTT.

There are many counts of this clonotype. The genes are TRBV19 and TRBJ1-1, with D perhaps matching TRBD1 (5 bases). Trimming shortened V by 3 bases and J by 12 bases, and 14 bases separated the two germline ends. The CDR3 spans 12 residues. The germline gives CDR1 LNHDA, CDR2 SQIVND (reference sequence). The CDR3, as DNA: TGTGCCAGTAGTATTTGGGGCAATAACCCTTTCTTT. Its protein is CASSIWGNNPFF.

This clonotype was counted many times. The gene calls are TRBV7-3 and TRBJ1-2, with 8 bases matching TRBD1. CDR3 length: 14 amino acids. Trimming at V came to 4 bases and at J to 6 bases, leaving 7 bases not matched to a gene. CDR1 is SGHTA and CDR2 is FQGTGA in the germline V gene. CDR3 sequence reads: CASSSGQGSDGYTF. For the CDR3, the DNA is TGTGCCAGCAGCTCCGGACAGGGATCTGATGGCTACACCTTC.

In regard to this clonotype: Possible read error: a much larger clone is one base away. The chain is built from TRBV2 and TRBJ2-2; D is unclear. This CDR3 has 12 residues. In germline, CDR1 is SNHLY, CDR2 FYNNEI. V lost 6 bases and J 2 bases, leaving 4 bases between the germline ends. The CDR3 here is CASSDNTGELFF. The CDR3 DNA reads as TGTGCCAGCAGCGATAACACCGGGGAGCTGTTTTTT.

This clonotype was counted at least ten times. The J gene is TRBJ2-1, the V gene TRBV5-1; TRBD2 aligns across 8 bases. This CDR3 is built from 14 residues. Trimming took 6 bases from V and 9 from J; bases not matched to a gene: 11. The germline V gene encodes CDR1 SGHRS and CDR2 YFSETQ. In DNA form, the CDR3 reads TGCGCCAGCAAAGGTGGGACTAGAGCGGGTGAGCAGTTCTTC. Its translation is CASKGGTRAGEQFF. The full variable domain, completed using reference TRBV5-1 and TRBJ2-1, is KAGVTQTPRYLIKTRGQQVTLSCSPISGHRSVSWYQQTPGQGLQFLFEYFSETQRNKGNFPGRFSGRQFSNSRSEMNVSTLELGDSALYLCASKGGTRAGEQFFGPGTRLTVL.

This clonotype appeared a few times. CDR3 in DNA: TGTGCCAGCGGTTCCAGGGTCTATGGCTACACCTTC. Amino acid sequence: CASGSRVYGYTF. The J gene is TRBJ1-2, the V gene TRBV9; possibly TRBD1 for D (5 bases). The V end was cut by 7 bases, the J end by 4 bases, with 11 bases between. This CDR3 has 12 residues. In germline, CDR1 is SGDLS, CDR2 YYNGEE.

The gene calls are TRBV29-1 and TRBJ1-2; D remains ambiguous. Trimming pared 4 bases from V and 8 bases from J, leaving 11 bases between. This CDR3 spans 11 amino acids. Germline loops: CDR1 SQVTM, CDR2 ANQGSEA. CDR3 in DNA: TGCAGCGTTGGTTCCCGGGCGGGCTACACCTTC. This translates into CSVGSRAGYTF.

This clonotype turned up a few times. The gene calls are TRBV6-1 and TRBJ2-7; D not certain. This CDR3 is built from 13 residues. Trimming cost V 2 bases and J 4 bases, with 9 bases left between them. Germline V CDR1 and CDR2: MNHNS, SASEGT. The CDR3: CASSEPGRYEQYF. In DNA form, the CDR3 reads TGTGCCAGCAGTGAACCCGGACGATACGAGCAGTACTTC.

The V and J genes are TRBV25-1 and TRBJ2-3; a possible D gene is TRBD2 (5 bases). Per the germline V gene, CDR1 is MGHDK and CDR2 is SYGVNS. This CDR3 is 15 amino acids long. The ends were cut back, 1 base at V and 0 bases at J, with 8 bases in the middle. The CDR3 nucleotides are TGTGCCAGCAGTGAATTGAGGGTTAGCACAGATACGCAGTATTTT. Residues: CASSELRVSTDTQYF.

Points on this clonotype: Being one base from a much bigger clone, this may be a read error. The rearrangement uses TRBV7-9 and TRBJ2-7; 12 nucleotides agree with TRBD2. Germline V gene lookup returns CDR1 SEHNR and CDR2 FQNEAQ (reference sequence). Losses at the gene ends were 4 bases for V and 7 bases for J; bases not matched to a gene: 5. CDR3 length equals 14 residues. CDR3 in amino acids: CASSSTSGGREQYF. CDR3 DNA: TGTGCCAGCAGCTCGACTAGCGGGGGCAGAGAGCAGTACTTC.

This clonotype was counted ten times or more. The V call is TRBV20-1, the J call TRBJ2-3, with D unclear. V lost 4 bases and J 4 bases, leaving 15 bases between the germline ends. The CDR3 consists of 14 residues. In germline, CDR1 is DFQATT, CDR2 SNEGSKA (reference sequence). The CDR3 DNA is TGCAGTGCTACCCCTGTCCTGCCGGCAGATACGCAGTATTTT. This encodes CSATPVLPADTQYF.

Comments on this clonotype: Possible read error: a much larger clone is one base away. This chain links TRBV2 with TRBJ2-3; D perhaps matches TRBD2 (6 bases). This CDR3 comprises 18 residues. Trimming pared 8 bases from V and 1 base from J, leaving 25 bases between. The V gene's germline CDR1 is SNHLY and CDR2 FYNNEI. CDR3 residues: CASESGGGAGLGTDTQYF. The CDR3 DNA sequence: TGTGCCAGCGAAAGCGGAGGAGGGGCGGGATTGGGCACAGATACGCAGTATTTT. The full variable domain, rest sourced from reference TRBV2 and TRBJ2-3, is EPEVTQTPSHQVTQMGQEVILRCVPISNHLYFYWYRQILGQKVEFLVSFYNNEISEKSEIFDDQFSVERPDGSNFTLKIRSTKLEDSAMYFCASESGGGAGLGTDTQYFGPGTRLTVL.

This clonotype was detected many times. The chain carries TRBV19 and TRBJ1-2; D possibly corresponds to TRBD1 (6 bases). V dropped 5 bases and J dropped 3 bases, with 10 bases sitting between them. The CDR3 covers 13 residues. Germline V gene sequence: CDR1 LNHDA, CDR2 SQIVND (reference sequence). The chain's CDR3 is CASSPRGDYGYTF. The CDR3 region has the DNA TGTGCCAGTAGTCCCAGGGGAGACTATGGCTACACCTTC.

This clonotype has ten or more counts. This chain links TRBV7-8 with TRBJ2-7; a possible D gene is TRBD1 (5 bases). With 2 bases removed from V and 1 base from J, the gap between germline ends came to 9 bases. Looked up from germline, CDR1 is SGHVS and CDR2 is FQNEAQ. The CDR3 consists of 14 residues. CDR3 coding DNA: TGTGCCAGCAGCTTACAGGGTACATCCTACGAGCAGTACTTC. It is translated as CASSLQGTSYEQYF.

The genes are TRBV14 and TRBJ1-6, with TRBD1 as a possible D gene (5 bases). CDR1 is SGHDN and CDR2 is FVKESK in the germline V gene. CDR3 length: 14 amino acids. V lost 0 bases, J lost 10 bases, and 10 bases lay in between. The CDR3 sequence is CASSQDFGDSPLHF. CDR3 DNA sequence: TGTGCCAGCAGCCAAGATTTCGGGGACTCACCCCTCCACTTT. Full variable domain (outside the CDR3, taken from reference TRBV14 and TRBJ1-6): EAGVTQFPSHSVIEKGQTVTLRCDPISGHDNLYWYRRVMGKEIKFLLHFVKESKQDESGMPNNRFLAERTGGTYSTLKVQPAELEDSGVYFCASSQDFGDSPLHFGNGTRLTVT.

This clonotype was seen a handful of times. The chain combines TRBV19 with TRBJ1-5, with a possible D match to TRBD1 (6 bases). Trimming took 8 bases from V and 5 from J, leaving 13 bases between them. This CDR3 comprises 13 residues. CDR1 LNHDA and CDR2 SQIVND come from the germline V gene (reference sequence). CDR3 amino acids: CASGLQGYQPQHF. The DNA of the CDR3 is TGTGCCAGTGGTCTACAGGGCTATCAGCCCCAGCATTTT. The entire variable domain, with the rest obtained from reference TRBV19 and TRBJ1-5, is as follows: DGGITQSPKYLFRKEGQNVTLSCEQNLNHDAMYWYRQDPGQGLRLIYYSQIVNDFQKGDIAEGYSVSREKKESFPLTVTSAQKNPTAFYLCASGLQGYQPQHFGDGTRLSIL.

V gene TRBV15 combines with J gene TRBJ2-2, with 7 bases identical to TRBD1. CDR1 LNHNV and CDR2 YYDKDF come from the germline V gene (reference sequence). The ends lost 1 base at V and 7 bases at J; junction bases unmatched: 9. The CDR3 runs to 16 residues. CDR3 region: CATSRATGVYFGELFF. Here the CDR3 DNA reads TGTGCCACCAGCAGAGCCACAGGGGTATATTTCGGGGAGCTGTTTTTT.

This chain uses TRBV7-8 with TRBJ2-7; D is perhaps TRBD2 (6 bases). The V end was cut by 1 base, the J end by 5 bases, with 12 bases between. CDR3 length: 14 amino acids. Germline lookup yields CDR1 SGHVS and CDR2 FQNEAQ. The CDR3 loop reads CASSLEEGDHEQYF. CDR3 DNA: TGTGCCAGCAGCTTAGAGGAGGGCGACCACGAGCAGTACTTC.

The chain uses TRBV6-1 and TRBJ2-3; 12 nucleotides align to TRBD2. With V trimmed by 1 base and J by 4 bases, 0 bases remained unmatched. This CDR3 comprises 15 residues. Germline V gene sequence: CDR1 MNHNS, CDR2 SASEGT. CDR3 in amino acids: CASSEGTSGADTQYF. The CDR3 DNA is TGTGCCAGCAGTGAAGGGACTAGCGGGGCAGATACGCAGTATTTT.

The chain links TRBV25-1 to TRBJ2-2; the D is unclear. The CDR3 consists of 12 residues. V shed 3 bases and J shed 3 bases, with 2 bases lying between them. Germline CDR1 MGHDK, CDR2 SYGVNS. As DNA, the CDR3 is TGTGCCAGCAGTGATGACACCGGGGAGCTGTTTTTT. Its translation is CASSDDTGELFF.

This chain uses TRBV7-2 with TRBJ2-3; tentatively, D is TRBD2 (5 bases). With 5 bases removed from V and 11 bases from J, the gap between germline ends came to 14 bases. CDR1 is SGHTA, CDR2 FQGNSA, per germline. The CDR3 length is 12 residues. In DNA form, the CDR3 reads TGTGCCAGCAGCGCCCCCGTGGAGGTGCAGTATTTT. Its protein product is CASSAPVEVQYF.